The 18 T cell receptor beta chains below come from one sample, sequenced in a study of T-cell memory formation after mild COVID-19. TCRdb ran MiXCR on the 5' RACE reads and lists one entry per CDR3 protein. The table has 250,000 to 300,000 distinct CDR3 sequences, 15% to 20% seen once. The sample consisted of PBMCs or a T cell subset sorted from them (not recorded which). These receptors were obtained from a young man who had mild COVID-19 (a few samples of this study predate the infection). Cell type and time point are not known.

A few counts support this clonotype. The gene calls are TRBV15 and TRBJ1-5, with 7 bases aligning to TRBD1. Germline values: CDR1 LNHNV, CDR2 YYDKDF (reference sequence). Germline trimming cut 1 base from V and 4 bases from J; bases unmatched to any gene: 4. This CDR3 region has 15 residues. This CDR3 is CATSRVDRSNQPQHF. CDR3 nucleotides: TGTGCCACCAGCAGAGTGGACAGGAGTAATCAGCCCCAGCATTTT. The whole variable domain, remainder taken from reference TRBV15 and TRBJ1-5, is DAMVIQNPRYQVTQFGKPVTLSCSQTLNHNVMYWYQQKSSQAPKLLFHYYDKDFNNEADTPDNFQSRRPNTSFCFLDIRSPGLGDTAMYLCATSRVDRSNQPQHFGDGTRLSIL.

This clonotype was seen more than once but under ten times. The chain recombines TRBV6-2 or TRBV6-3 with TRBJ1-5, with D possibly matching TRBD1 (6 bases). The CDR3 has 13 residues. V lost 6 bases to trimming and J lost 5 bases, with 11 bases between them. In germline, CDR1 is MNHEY, CDR2 SVGEGT. DNA of the CDR3: TGTGCCAGCAGAGGGGAGGGGGATCAGCCCCAGCATTTT. It translates to CASRGEGDQPQHF.

This chain connects TRBV4-3 to TRBJ2-3; 7 nucleotides align to TRBD2. CDR3 length: 15 residues. J was trimmed by 4 bases and V by 0 bases; bases with no gene match: 4. The germline V gene encodes CDR1 LGHNA and CDR2 YSLEER. CDR3 sequence (DNA): TGCGCCAGCAGCCAAGAGGGGACTAACGCAGATACGCAGTATTTT. It encodes CASSQEGTNADTQYF.

The gene calls are TRBV28 and TRBJ1-1, with 9 bases lining up with TRBD1. The CDR3 loop spans 16 amino acids. Germline V gene sequence: CDR1 MDHEN, CDR2 SYDVKM. Losses at the gene ends were 3 bases for V and 5 bases for J; bases not matched to a gene: 10. The CDR3 DNA sequence: TGTGCCAGCAGTTTTGACAGGGGGTGGTCGGGAACTGAAGCTTTCTTT. It codes for CASSFDRGWSGTEAFF.

This clonotype was detected ten times or more. The chain has TRBV6-5 and TRBJ1-1, with D unclear. The CDR3 is 13 amino acids. V lost 6 bases and J lost 4, with 12 bases in between. Germline values: CDR1 MNHEY, CDR2 SVGAGI. This CDR3 is CASSSLRGTEAFF. CDR3 bases: TGTGCCAGCAGCAGTCTCCGGGGCACTGAAGCTTTCTTT.

This clonotype has only a few counts. V and J are TRBV29-1 and TRBJ2-1; D may be TRBD2 (6 bases). V was clipped by 6 bases and J by 10 bases, with 13 bases between them. Per germline, CDR1 SQVTM and CDR2 ANQGSEA. CDR3 size: 11 residues. CDR3 in amino acids: CSVPEGKEQFF. CDR3 nucleotide sequence: TGCAGCGTCCCGGAGGGGAAGGAGCAGTTCTTC.

The chain couples TRBV13 to TRBJ1-4; D is unclear. The CDR3 has 14 amino acids. In germline, CDR1 is PRHDT, CDR2 FYEKMQ (reference sequence). Trimming took off 1 base at V and 1 base at J, with 4 bases between the two ends. CDR3 in amino acids: CASSLEGTNEKLFF. The CDR3 nucleotides are TGTGCCAGCAGCTTAGAGGGAACTAATGAAAAACTGTTTTTT.

This clonotype was recorded a few times. The chain has TRBV5-1 and TRBJ1-5, with D uncertain. The CDR3 is made up of 14 amino acids. Trimming took off 0 bases at V and 2 bases at J, with 6 bases between the two ends. Germline V gives CDR1 SGHRS, CDR2 YFSETQ. CDR3 in DNA: TGCGCCAGCAGCTTGGTACCTGGCAATCAGCCCCAGCATTTT. Translation gives CASSLVPGNQPQHF. Using reference TRBV5-1 and TRBJ1-5 for the parts outside the CDR3, the full variable domain is KAGVTQTPRYLIKTRGQQVTLSCSPISGHRSVSWYQQTPGQGLQFLFEYFSETQRNKGNFPGRFSGRQFSNSRSEMNVSTLELGDSALYLCASSLVPGNQPQHFGDGTRLSIL.

This clonotype was seen ten or more times. The junction differs from germline at one of its ends, possibly a read error. The genes are TRBV7-3 and TRBJ2-5; no definite D call. Looked up from germline, CDR1 is SGHTA and CDR2 is FQGTGA. The CDR3 length is 13 residues. The CDR3 sequence is CASSPNLQGTQYF. DNA of the CDR3: TGTGCCAGCAGCCCAAACCTTCAAGGGACCCAGTACTTC.

The sample holds a few counts of this clonotype. This chain joins TRBV6-5 and TRBJ1-4, with 10 positions matching TRBD1. Trimming removed 6 bases from V and 9 bases from J; junction bases left unmatched: 13. The CDR3 totals 16 residues. The germline V gene encodes CDR1 MNHEY and CDR2 SVGAGI. The CDR3 sequence is CASSKPPGTGVQKLFF. The CDR3 DNA follows: TGTGCCAGCAGCAAACCTCCCGGGACAGGGGTACAAAAACTGTTTTTT.

This sequence joins TRBV27 and TRBJ1-2, with unresolved D. This CDR3 contains 15 residues. Germline V gene lookup returns CDR1 MNHEY and CDR2 SMNVEV (reference sequence). V lost 5 bases and J lost 3, with 16 bases in between. The CDR3 sequence is CASSPTGFIDYGYTF. The CDR3 DNA follows: TGTGCCAGCAGTCCCACCGGGTTCATTGACTATGGCTACACCTTC.

This clonotype has only a few counts. The rearrangement uses TRBV19 and TRBJ2-3, with 7 bases identical to TRBD2. V was pared by 7 bases and J by 1 base, with 8 bases of the junction left unmatched. The CDR3 has 15 residues. CDR1 LNHDA and CDR2 SQIVND come from the germline V gene (reference sequence). The DNA of the CDR3 is TGTGCCAGTACTCACCAGCGGGGTCGCACAGATACGCAGTATTTT. Protein product: CASTHQRGRTDTQYF.

The chain employs TRBV9 and TRBJ2-2, with 10 bases aligning to TRBD2. Trimming at V came to 4 bases and at J to 3 bases, leaving 6 bases not matched to a gene. This CDR3 region has 16 residues. Per the germline V gene, CDR1 is SGDLS and CDR2 is YYNGEE. The chain's CDR3 is CASSPSGGAHTGELFF. The CDR3 DNA follows: TGTGCCAGCAGCCCCAGCGGGGGGGCGCACACCGGGGAGCTGTTTTTT.

The chain joins TRBV7-9 to TRBJ1-1; TRBD1 agrees at 9 bases. CDR3 length equals 17 residues. Germline values: CDR1 SEHNR, CDR2 FQNEAQ (reference sequence). Germline trimming cut 5 bases from V and 3 bases from J; bases unmatched to any gene: 13. This CDR3 is CASSNPGQGFFHTEAFF. The CDR3 nucleotides are TGTGCCAGCAGCAACCCGGGACAGGGTTTTTTCCACACTGAAGCTTTCTTT.

V and J are TRBV4-3 and TRBJ1-6; 8 bases agree with TRBD1. The V gene's germline CDR1 is LGHNA and CDR2 YSLEER. The V segment lost 3 bases and the J segment 9 bases; nucleotides outside the gene matches: 1. The CDR3 covers 13 residues. The chain's CDR3 is CASSQGTGSPLHF. DNA of the CDR3: TGCGCCAGCAGCCAGGGGACAGGTTCACCCCTCCACTTT.

The chain is built from TRBV28 and TRBJ2-7, with D possibly matching TRBD2 (5 bases). The CDR3 length is 11 residues. Germline values: CDR1 MDHEN, CDR2 SYDVKM. Trimming stripped 5 bases from V and 4 bases from J, with 6 bases between. CDR3 bases: TGTGCCAGCAGTGGCGGGTACGAGCAGTACGTC. Translation: CASSGGYEQYV.

The rearrangement joins TRBV7-2 to TRBJ1-5, with TRBD1 as a possible D gene (6 bases). Germline V gene lookup returns CDR1 SGHTA and CDR2 FQGNSA. The CDR3 is 16 amino acids. Trimming removed 1 base from V and 8 bases from J, with 18 bases in between. The CDR3 is CASSLVSRGYGKPQHF. Here the CDR3 DNA reads TGTGCCAGCAGCTTAGTCTCCAGGGGTTATGGTAAGCCCCAGCATTTT.

This clonotype has more than one count but fewer than ten. The CDR3 DNA follows: TGTGCCAGCAGTGTGGGCGGCGCCGGACAGGGCCTGTATGGCTACACCTTC. This gives the protein CASSVGGAGQGLYGYTF. This chain connects TRBV6-6 to TRBJ1-2, with 8 bases that match TRBD1. Germline V gene sequence: CDR1 MNHNY, CDR2 SVGAGI (reference sequence). The CDR3 runs to 17 residues. Trimming at V came to 5 bases and at J to 5 bases, leaving 16 bases not matched to a gene.